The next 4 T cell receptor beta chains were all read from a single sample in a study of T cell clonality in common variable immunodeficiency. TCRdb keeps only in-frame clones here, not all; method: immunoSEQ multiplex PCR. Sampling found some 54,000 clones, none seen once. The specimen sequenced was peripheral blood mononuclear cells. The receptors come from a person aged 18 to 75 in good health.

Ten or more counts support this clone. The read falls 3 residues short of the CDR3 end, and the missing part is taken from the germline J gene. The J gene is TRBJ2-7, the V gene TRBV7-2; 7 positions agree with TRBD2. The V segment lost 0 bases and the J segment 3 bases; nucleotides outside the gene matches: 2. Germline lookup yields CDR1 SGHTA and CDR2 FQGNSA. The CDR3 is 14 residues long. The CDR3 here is CASSLAGGVYEQYF. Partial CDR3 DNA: TGTGCCAGCAGCTTAGCGGGAGGGGTCTACGAG.

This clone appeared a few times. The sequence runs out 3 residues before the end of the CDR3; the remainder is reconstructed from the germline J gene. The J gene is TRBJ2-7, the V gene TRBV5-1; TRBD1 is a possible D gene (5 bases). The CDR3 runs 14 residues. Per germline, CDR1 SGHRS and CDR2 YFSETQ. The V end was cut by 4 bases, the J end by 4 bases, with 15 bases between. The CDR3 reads CASSPPGSRYEQYF. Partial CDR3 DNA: TGCGCCAGCAGCCCGCCAGGGTCCCGTTACGAG.

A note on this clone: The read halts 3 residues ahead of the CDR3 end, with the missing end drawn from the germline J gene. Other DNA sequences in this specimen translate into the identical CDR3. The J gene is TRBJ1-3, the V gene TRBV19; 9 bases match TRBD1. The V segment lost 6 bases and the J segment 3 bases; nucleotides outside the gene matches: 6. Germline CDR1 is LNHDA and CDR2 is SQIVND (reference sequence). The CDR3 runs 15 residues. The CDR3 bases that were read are TGTGCCAGTAGGGCGGACAGGGGTCGTGGAAACACC. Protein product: CASRADRGRGNT. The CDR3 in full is CASRADRGRGNTIYF. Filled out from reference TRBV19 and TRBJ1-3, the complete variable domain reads DGGITQSPKYLFRKEGQNVTLSCEQNLNHDAMYWYRQDPGQGLRLIYYSQIVNDFQKGDIAEGYSVSREKKESFPLTVTSAQKNPTAFYLCASRADRGRGNTIYFGEGSWLTVV.

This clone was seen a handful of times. CDR3 DNA, as far as it was read: TGTGCCAGCAGCGCTGGACTAGCGGCAGATACG. This encodes CASSAGLAADT. The full CDR3 protein is CASSAGLAADTQYF. This rearrangement joins TRBV7-9 to TRBJ2-3; 10 bases agree with TRBD2. The read halts 3 residues ahead of the CDR3 end, with the missing end drawn from the germline J gene. From germline, CDR1 is SEHNR and CDR2 FQNEAQ (reference sequence). J gave up 4 bases and V 5 bases, and 3 bases lay outside the gene matches. The CDR3 has 14 amino acids.